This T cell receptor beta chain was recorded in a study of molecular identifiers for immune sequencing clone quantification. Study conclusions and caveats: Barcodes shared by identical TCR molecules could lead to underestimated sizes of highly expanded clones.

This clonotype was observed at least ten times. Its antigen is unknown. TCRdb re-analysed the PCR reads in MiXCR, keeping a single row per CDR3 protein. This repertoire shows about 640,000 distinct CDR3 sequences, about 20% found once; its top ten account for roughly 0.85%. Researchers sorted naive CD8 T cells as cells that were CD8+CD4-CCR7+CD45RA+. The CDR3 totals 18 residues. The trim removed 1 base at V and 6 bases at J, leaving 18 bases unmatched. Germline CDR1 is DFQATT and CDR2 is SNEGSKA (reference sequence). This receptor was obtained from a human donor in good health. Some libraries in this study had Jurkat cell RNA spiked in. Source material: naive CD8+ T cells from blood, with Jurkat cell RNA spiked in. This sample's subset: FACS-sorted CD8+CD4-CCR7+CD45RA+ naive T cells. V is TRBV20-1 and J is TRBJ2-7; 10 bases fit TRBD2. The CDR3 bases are TGCAGTGCTAGAGCTTCGGACAGAACAGCGGGAGGGCCTCTCGAGCAGTACTTC. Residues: CSARASDRTAGGPLEQYF.